These 16 T cell receptor beta chains were all obtained from the same sample, sequenced in a study of radiotherapy plus CTLA-4 blockade in lung cancer (dated by TCRdb to about 2018). Libraries came from the immunoSEQ multiplex PCR assay. The clones in this table, taken by TCRdb from immuneACCESS, are in-frame only. Not every clone is retained; where verified, under half of the shortfall comes from an unresolved V gene, and the cause of the rest is unknown. The sample table records 51,000 or so clones; more than 70% of these occur just once. Around 10% of the sample rests with the top ten. The input for sequencing was peripheral blood, taken from a patient treated with radiotherapy plus ipilimumab. The receptors come from a human donor with non-small cell lung cancer who had stable disease on radiotherapy plus ipilimumab.

The chain combines TRBV30 with TRBJ1-5, with a possible D match to TRBD1 (5 bases). Trimming cost V 1 base and J 4 bases, with 11 bases left between them. Germline V gene sequence: CDR1 GTSNPN, CDR2 SVGIG (reference sequence). The CDR3 is made up of 14 amino acids. The DNA of the CDR3 is TGTGCCTGGAGTGGCGGGGACCGGAATCAGCCCCAGCATTTT. This gives the protein CAWSGGDRNQPQHF.

The CDR3 region is CASSVAGGGETQYF. DNA of the CDR3: TGTGCCAGCAGTGTGGCGGGGGGGGGCGAGACCCAGTACTTC. The chain is built from TRBV2 and TRBJ2-5; TRBD2 matches 9 bases. The germline V gene encodes CDR1 SNHLY and CDR2 FYNNEI. V was pared by 4 bases and J by 5 bases, with 5 bases of the junction left unmatched. This CDR3 is 14 amino acids long. The full variable domain, completed using reference TRBV2 and TRBJ2-5, is EPEVTQTPSHQVTQMGQEVILRCVPISNHLYFYWYRQILGQKVEFLVSFYNNEISEKSEIFDDQFSVERPDGSNFTLKIRSTKLEDSAMYFCASSVAGGGETQYFGPGTRLLVL.

The V and J genes are TRBV6-5 and TRBJ2-3, with D possibly being TRBD2 (7 bases). This CDR3 region has 14 residues. Germline CDR1 MNHEY, CDR2 SVGAGI. V was cut by 0 bases and J by 5 bases, with 9 bases left in between. The DNA for the CDR3 is TGTGCCAGCAGTTACTCGAGGGGGGGAGATACGCAGTATTTT. Amino acids: CASSYSRGGDTQYF.

V usage is TRBV7-8 and J usage is TRBJ2-7, with 10 bases matching TRBD1. V lost 0 bases, J lost 6 bases, and 8 bases stayed unmatched. There are 16 residues in the CDR3. The V gene's germline CDR1 is SGHVS and CDR2 FQNEAQ. CDR3 coding DNA: TGTGCCAGCAGCTTAGCGCGAGGACAGGGGGTAGGCGAGCAGTACTTC. This codes for CASSLARGQGVGEQYF.

The chain uses TRBV9 and TRBJ1-1; no firm D call. Germline lookup yields CDR1 SGDLS and CDR2 YYNGEE. This CDR3 is built from 14 residues. V was trimmed by 4 bases and J by 5 bases, leaving 15 bases between them. DNA of the CDR3: TGTGCCAGCAGCCCCCGGGCAGTAACAACTGAAGCTTTCTTT. This codes for CASSPRAVTTEAFF.

This chain joins TRBV6-1 and TRBJ2-7, with 7 nucleotides matching TRBD2. Germline CDR1 MNHNS, CDR2 SASEGT. The CDR3 is 12 amino acids. J was trimmed by 1 base and V by 7 bases; bases with no gene match: 1. The CDR3 coding sequence is TGTGCCAGCAAAGCGGGGTCCTACGAGCAGTACGTC. Its protein product is CASKAGSYEQYV.

CDR3 nucleotide sequence: TGTGCCAGCAGCTTGGGGGGGCATAAAGGCGAGCAGTACTTC. This codes for CASSLGGHKGEQYF. This chain joins TRBV5-4 and TRBJ2-7; D perhaps matches TRBD1 (6 bases). Germline V CDR1 and CDR2: SGHNT, YYREEE (reference sequence). The V gene lost 0 bases and the J gene lost 6 bases, with 13 bases spanning the gap. The length of the CDR3 is 14 residues.

This clone has only a few counts. The chain uses TRBV9 and TRBJ2-6; D may be TRBD1 (6 bases). The V and J ends lost 4 bases and 0 bases respectively, with 17 bases between them. The CDR3 has 18 amino acids. Germline V gene lookup returns CDR1 SGDLS and CDR2 YYNGEE. CDR3 sequence: CASSPQTGPTSGANVLTF. CDR3 sequence (DNA): TGTGCCAGCAGCCCCCAGACAGGCCCCACCTCTGGGGCCAACGTCCTGACTTTC.

J is TRBJ1-2 and V is TRBV18; D perhaps matches TRBD1 (6 bases). CDR1 is KGHSH and CDR2 is LQKENI in the germline V gene. V lost 1 base and J lost 6, with 12 bases in between. This CDR3 is 14 amino acids long. CDR3 nucleotides: TGTGCCAGCTCACCACTAAGGACAGATCATGGCTACACCTTC. This encodes CASSPLRTDHGYTF.

This clone showed up just a few times. This chain uses TRBV10-1 with TRBJ1-1, with 7 bases that match TRBD1. The CDR3 spans 13 residues. The J segment lost 7 bases and the V segment lost 5 bases, leaving 7 bases of the junction unmatched. CDR1 is WNHNN, CDR2 SYGVQD, per germline (reference sequence). DNA for the CDR3: TGCGCCAGCAGTCTTGACAGGGTCGGTGAAGCTTTCTTT. It encodes CASSLDRVGEAFF.

The CDR3 DNA follows: TGTGCCAGTACTAACCACAATAACTATGGCTACACCTTC. It codes for CASTNHNNYGYTF. This chain connects TRBV19 to TRBJ1-2; D not certain. With 7 bases removed from V and 1 base from J, the gap between germline ends came to 10 bases. In germline, CDR1 is LNHDA, CDR2 SQIVND (reference sequence). This CDR3 region has 13 residues. Full variable domain (rest looked up from reference TRBV19 and TRBJ1-2): DGGITQSPKYLFRKEGQNVTLSCEQNLNHDAMYWYRQDPGQGLRLIYYSQIVNDFQKGDIAEGYSVSREKKESFPLTVTSAQKNPTAFYLCASTNHNNYGYTFGSGTRLTVV.

V usage is TRBV14 and J usage is TRBJ2-1; D perhaps matches TRBD1 (6 bases). V lost 1 base to trimming and J lost 4 bases, with 8 bases between them. This CDR3 is built from 14 residues. Germline CDR1 reads SGHDN; CDR2 reads FVKESK. CDR3: CASSQGDTYNEQFF. The CDR3 DNA sequence: TGTGCCAGCAGCCAAGGGGACACGTACAATGAGCAGTTCTTC.

This clone was seen just once. The CDR3 bases are TGTGCCAGCTCCCTAGGGGGGGACACTGAAGCTTTCTTT. Its protein is CASSLGGDTEAFF. V usage is TRBV18 and J usage is TRBJ1-1, with a weak D call TRBD1 (6 bases). The CDR3 runs 13 residues. V was trimmed by 6 bases and J by 3 bases, leaving 11 bases between them. The V gene's germline CDR1 is KGHSH and CDR2 LQKENI.

The rearrangement uses TRBV7-2 and TRBJ1-1; the match to TRBD1 covers 9 bases. V was pared by 0 bases and J by 4 bases, with 3 bases of the junction left unmatched. The CDR3 runs to 15 residues. Germline V gene sequence: CDR1 SGHTA, CDR2 FQGNSA. This chain's CDR3 is CASSLATGGLTEAFF. In DNA form, the CDR3 reads TGTGCCAGCAGCTTAGCGACAGGGGGTCTCACTGAAGCTTTCTTT.

V usage is TRBV6-6 and J usage is TRBJ2-5, with D uncertain. V lost 6 bases and J 3 bases, leaving 5 bases between the germline ends. The CDR3 totals 11 residues. Germline lookup yields CDR1 MNHNY and CDR2 SVGAGI (reference sequence). CDR3 loop: CASRTKETQYF. CDR3 nucleotides: TGTGCCAGCAGAACCAAAGAGACCCAGTACTTC.

The V call is TRBV5-4, the J call TRBJ1-5; no definite D call. The CDR3 contains 13 residues. From germline, CDR1 is SGHNT and CDR2 YYREEE (reference sequence). V lost 4 bases and J lost 4, with 9 bases in between. The CDR3, as DNA: TGTGCCAGCAGCCCGGACGGAAATCAGCCCCAGCATTTT. It translates to CASSPDGNQPQHF. Together with reference TRBV5-4 and TRBJ1-5, the CDR3 gives the full variable domain: ETGVTQSPTHLIKTRGQQVTLRCSSQSGHNTVSWYQQALGQGPQFIFQYYREEENGRGNFPPRFSGLQFPNYSSELNVNALELDDSALYLCASSPDGNQPQHFGDGTRLSIL.